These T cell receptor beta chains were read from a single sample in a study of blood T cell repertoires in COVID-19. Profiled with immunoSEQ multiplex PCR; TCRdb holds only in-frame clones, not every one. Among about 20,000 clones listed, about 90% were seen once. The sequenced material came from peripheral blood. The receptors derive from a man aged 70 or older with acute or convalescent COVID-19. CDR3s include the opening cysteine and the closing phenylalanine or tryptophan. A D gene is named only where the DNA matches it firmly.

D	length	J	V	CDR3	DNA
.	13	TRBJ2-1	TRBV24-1	CATTSTGYNEQFF	TGTGCCACCACCTCGACAGGTTACAATGAGCAGTTCTTC
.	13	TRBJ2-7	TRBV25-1	CASRAGVGREQYF	TGTGCCAGCAGAGCAGGGGTCGGGCGCGAGCAGTACTTC
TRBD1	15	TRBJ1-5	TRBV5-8	CASREGQYSNQPQHF	TGTGCCAGCAGAGAGGGACAGTATAGCAATCAGCCCCAGCATTTT
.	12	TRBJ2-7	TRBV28	CASRGRGGEQYF	TGTGCAAGCAGGGGTAGGGGTGGGGAGCAGTACTTC
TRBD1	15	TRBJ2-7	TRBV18	CASSASGQASYEQYF	TGTGCCAGCTCCGCCAGCGGACAGGCCTCTTACGAGCAGTACTTC
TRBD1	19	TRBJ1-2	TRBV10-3	CAISDFKSGTGGADYGYTF	TGTGCCATCAGTGACTTTAAGTCCGGGACAGGGGGCGCCGACTATGGCTACACCTTC
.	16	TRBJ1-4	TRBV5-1	CASSLTPAIPGEKLFF	TGCGCCAGCAGCTTAACCCCGGCCATACCGGGGGAAAAACTGTTTTTT